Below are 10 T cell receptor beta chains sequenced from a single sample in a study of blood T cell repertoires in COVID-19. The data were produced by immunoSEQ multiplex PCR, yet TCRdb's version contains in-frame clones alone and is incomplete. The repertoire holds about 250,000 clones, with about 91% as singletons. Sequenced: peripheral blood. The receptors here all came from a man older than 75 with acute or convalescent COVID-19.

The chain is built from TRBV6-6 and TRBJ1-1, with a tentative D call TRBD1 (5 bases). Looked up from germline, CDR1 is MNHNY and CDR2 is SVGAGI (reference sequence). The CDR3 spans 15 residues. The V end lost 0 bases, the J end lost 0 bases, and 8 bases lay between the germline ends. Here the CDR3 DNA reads TGTGCCAGCAGTTACTCGAACAGGTTGAACACTGAAGCTTTCTTT. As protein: CASSYSNRLNTEAFF.

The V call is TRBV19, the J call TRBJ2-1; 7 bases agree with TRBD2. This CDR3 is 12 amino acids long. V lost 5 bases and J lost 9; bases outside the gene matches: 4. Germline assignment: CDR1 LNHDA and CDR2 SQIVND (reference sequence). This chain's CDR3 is CASSLGEGEQFF. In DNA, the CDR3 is TGTGCCAGTAGTTTGGGGGAGGGTGAGCAGTTCTTC.

The CDR3 loop is CASSEPGDHGYTF. The CDR3, as DNA: TGTGCCAGCAGTGAACCAGGGGATCATGGCTACACCTTC. V and J are TRBV2 and TRBJ1-2; possible D gene TRBD1, 6 bases. V lost 2 bases, J lost 6 bases, and 10 bases lay in between. Germline assignment: CDR1 SNHLY and CDR2 FYNNEI. The CDR3 is 13 residues long.

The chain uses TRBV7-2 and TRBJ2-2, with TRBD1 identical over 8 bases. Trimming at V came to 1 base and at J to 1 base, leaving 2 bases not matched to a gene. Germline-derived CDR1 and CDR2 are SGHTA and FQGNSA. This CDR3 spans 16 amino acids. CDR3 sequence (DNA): TGTGCCAGCAGCTTAGTGGGGACAGGGAACACCGGGGAGCTGTTTTTT. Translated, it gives CASSLVGTGNTGELFF.

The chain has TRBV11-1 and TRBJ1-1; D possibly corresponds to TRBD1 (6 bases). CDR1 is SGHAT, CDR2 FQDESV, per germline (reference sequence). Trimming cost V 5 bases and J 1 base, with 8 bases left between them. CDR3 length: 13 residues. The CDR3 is CASSKTGNTEAFF. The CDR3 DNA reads TGTGCCAGCAGCAAGACAGGGAACACTGAAGCTTTCTTT.

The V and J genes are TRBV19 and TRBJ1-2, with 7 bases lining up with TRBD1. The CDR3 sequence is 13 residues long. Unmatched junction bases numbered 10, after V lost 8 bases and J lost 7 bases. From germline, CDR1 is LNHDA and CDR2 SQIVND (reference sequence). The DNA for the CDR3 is TGTGCCAGTGAATCAGGGGGATGGAGTGGCTACACCTTC. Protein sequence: CASESGGWSGYTF.

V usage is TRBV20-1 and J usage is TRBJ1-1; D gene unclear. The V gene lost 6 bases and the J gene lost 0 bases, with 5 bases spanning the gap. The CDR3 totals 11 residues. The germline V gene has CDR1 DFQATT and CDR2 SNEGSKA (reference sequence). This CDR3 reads CSANMNTEAFF. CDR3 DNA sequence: TGCAGTGCAAACATGAACACTGAAGCTTTCTTT.

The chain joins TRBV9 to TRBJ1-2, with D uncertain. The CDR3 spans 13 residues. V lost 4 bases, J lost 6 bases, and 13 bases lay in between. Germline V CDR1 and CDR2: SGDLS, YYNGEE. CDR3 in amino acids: CASSSRNVNGYTF. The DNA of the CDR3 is TGTGCCAGCAGCTCGCGAAATGTAAATGGCTACACCTTC.

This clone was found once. The CDR3 is CASSPRTGGTGELFF. The CDR3 DNA reads TGTGCCAGCAGCCCAAGGACAGGGGGCACCGGGGAGCTGTTTTTT. The V gene is TRBV7-3, the J gene TRBJ2-2; 10 positions agree with TRBD1. The CDR3 length is 15 residues. Germline CDR1 and CDR2: SGHTA and FQGTGA. V gave up 5 bases and J gave up 4 bases; unmatched junction bases: 4.

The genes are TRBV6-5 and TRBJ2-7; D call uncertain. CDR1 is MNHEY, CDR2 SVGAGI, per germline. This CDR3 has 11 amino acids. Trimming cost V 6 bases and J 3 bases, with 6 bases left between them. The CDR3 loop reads CASRALYEQYF. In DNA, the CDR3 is TGTGCCAGCAGGGCCCTCTACGAGCAGTACTTC.